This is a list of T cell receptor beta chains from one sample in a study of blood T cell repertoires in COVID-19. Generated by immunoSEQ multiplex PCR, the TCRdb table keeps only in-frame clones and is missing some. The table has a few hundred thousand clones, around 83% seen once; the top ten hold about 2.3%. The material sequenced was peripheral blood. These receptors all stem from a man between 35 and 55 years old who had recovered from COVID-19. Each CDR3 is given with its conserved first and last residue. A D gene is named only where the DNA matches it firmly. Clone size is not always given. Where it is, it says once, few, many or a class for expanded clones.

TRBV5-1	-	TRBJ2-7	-	TGCGCCAGCAGCTGGGGGCACCGCCAGGGTGTGGGATCCGAGCAGTACTTC	CASSWGHRQGVGSEQYF
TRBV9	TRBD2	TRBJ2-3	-	TGTGCCAGCAGCGTAGTAGGCGGGGGGGATACGCAGTATTTT	CASSVVGGGDTQYF
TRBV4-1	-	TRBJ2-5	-	TGCGCCAGCAGCCAAGATCGGGGGAGAGGGGAGACCCAGTACTTC	CASSQDRGRGETQYF
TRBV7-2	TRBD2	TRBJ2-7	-	TGTGCCAGCAGCTTAAGAAGCGGGAGTGGTTACGAGCAGTACTTC	CASSLRSGSGYEQYF
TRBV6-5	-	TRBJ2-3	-	TGTGCCACCACCGGGACAATTACAGATACGCAGTATTTT	CATTGTITDTQYF
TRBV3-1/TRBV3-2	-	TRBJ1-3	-	TGTGCCAGCAGCGAAACAGGGTACCCTGGAAACACCATATATTTT	CASSETGYPGNTIYF
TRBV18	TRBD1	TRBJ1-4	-	TGTGCCAGCTCACCGACAGGGGTCGAAGGAGAAAAACTGTTTTTT	CASSPTGVEGEKLFF
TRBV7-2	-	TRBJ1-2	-	TGTGCCAGCAGCCTTTCGGGGGGAGGCTATGGCTACACCTTC	CASSLSGGGYGYTF
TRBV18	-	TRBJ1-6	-	TGTGCCAGCTCACCTGTTGTGCTGGGGGGATATAATTCACCCCTCCACTTT	CASSPVVLGGYNSPLHF
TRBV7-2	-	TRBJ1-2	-	TGTGCCAGCAGCTTGATAACAGGGTATTCTGGCTACACCTTC	CASSLITGYSGYTF
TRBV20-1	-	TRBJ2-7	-	TGCAGTGCTAGTGGTCCCGGGACCTACGAGCAGTACTTC	CSASGPGTYEQYF
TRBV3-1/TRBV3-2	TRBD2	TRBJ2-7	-	TGTGCCAGCAGCCAAGAGCTAGCGGGGGGGCACGAGCAGTACTTC	CASSQELAGGHEQYF
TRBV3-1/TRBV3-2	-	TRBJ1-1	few	TGTGCCAGCAGCCAAAAGTACGGGGTGAACACTGAAGCTTTCTTT	CASSQKYGVNTEAFF
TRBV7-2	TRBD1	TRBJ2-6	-	TGTGCCAGCAGCGTAGGGGGCATGAGCTCTGGGGCCAACGTCCTGACTTTC	CASSVGGMSSGANVLTF
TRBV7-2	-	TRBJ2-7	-	TGTGCCAGCAGTTGGAGACCGAATGACTACGAGCAGTACTTC	CASSWRPNDYEQYF
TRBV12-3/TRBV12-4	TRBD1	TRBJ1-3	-	TGTGCCGACAGGGGGCTCGGAAACACCATATATTTT	CADRGLGNTIYF
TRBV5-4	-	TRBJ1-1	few	TGTGCCAGCAGCTTCGGGGGTACTGAAGCTTTCTTT	CASSFGGTEAFF
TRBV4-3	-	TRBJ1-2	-	TGCGCCAGCAGCCAAGAGGGGGCTCTGGGCTACACCTTC	CASSQEGALGYTF
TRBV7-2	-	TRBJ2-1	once	TGTGCCAGCAGCTGGGGATACAGGAATGAGCAGTTCTTC	CASSWGYRNEQFF
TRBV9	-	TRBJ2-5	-	TGTGCCAGCAGCGTAGGGGCAGGGGCCCAAGAGACCCAGTACTTC	CASSVGAGAQETQYF
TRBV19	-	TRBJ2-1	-	TGTGCCAGATACCCGGGGGTGTTGAGGGCCAATGAGCAGTTCTTC	CARYPGVLRANEQFF
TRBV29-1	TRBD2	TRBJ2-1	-	TGCAGCGTTGAAGAAGCGGGAAGGTCGGGGGTCAATGAGCAGTTCTTC	CSVEEAGRSGVNEQFF
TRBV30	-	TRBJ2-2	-	TGTGCCTGCTCCCTCGCGAGAGGCGCGACCGGGGAGCTGTTTTTT	CACSLARGATGELFF
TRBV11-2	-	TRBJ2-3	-	TGTGCCAGCAGCTTGAGGCGGGGAGTCACAGATACGCAGTATTTT	CASSLRRGVTDTQYF
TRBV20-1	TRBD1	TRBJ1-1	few	TGCAGTGCTAGTATCGCAGGGGGCGAAGCTTTCTTT	CSASIAGGEAFF
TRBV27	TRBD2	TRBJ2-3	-	TGTGCCAGCAGTGTCACCGGGACTAGCGTTCCGAATACGCAGTATTTT	CASSVTGTSVPNTQYF
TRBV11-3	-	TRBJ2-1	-	TGTGCCAGCAGCGAGAGGACAATTCGAAGGCAGTTCTTC	CASSERTIRRQFF
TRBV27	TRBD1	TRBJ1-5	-	TGTGCCAGCAAGCCCGACAGGGGAAGTGTGGGAAGCAATCAGCCCCAGCATTTT	CASKPDRGSVGSNQPQHF
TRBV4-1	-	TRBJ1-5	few	TGCGCCAGCGCTCTCGCGGAGGGACAGCCCCAGCATTTT	CASALAEGQPQHF
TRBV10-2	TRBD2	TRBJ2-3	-	TGCGCCAGCGGGGAGGCGGCGGGAGGCGGTGATACGCAGTATTTT	CASGEAAGGGDTQYF
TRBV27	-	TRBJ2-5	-	TGTGCCAGCAGTCCCCCTTCGGAGACCCAGTACTTC	CASSPPSETQYF
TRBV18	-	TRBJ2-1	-	TGTGCCAGCTCAGGTCCTAGCAGTGACTTCGATGAGCAGTTCTTC	CASSGPSSDFDEQFF
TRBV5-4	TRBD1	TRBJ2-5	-	TGTGCCAGCAGCCCCGGGGGACAGGGGGCAGAGACCCAGTACTTC	CASSPGGQGAETQYF
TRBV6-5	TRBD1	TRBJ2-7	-	TGTGCCAGCAGTCAGGGACAGGCGTCCTACGAGCAGTACTTC	CASSQGQASYEQYF
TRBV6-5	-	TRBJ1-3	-	TGTGCCAGCAGACAGGAGAGCTCTGGAAACACCATATATTTT	CASRQESSGNTIYF
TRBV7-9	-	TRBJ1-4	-	TGTGTGGTAGTGGGCGAAAAACTGTTTTTT	CVVVGEKLFF
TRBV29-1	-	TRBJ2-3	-	TGCAGCGTTGAGTTGGAGCTCACATATACGCAGTATTTT	CSVELELTYTQYF
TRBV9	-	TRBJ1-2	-	TGTGCCAGCAGCGTCGGGTCGGACAGCAGACATGGCTACACCTTC	CASSVGSDSRHGYTF
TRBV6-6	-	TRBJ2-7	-	TGTGCCAGCAGCAAAGGACAGTCCTACGAGCAGTACTTC	CASSKGQSYEQYF
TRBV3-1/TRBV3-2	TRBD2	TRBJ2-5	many	TGTGCCAGCAGCCATTTACTAGCGGGGGGACCCGGGCCCCAGTACTTC	CASSHLLAGGPGPQYF
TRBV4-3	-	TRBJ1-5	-	TGCGCCAGCAGCCGGATATACGGGGAGGGCAATCAGCCCCAGCATTTT	CASSRIYGEGNQPQHF
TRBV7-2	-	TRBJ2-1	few	TGTGCCAGCAGCTTACTAGTCGTTTACAATGAGCAGTTCTTC	CASSLLVVYNEQFF
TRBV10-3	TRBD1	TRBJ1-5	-	TGTGCCATCAGTGACGTCCCGGGACAGGGCCAGTCCAATAGCAATCAGCCCCAGCATTTT	CAISDVPGQGQSNSNQPQHF
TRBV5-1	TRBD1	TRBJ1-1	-	TGCGCCAGCAGACTGACCGGGACAGGGAAGGGGGGTGAAGCTTTCTTT	CASRLTGTGKGGEAFF